The 18 T cell receptor beta chains reported below all come from one sample, sequenced in a study of blood T cells in healthy people across ages. PCR was performed a second time for roughly 6 to 12 cycles using a sample-barcoded 5' primer and a J-beta primer mix. MiXCR, applied by TCRdb to the 5' RACE reads, yields one record per CDR3 protein. In the table there are nearly 1 million distinct CDR3 sequences, just over 50% of which are singletons. Sequencing was performed on blood. The receptors come from a woman aged 55-70 years in good health.

The chain is built from TRBV15 and TRBJ2-1, with D perhaps TRBD1 (6 bases). CDR1 and CDR2 (germline): LNHNV, YYDKDF (reference sequence). Trimming stripped 0 bases from V and 4 bases from J, with 13 bases between. There are 16 residues in the CDR3. DNA for the CDR3: TGTGCCACCAGCAGAGATCAACAGGGTCCGTACAATGAGCAGTTCTTC. Protein product: CATSRDQQGPYNEQFF.

The sample holds many counts of this clonotype. The chain has TRBV20-1 and TRBJ2-1; no clear D. Trimming stripped 1 base from V and 4 bases from J, with 5 bases between. This CDR3 spans 12 amino acids. Germline V CDR1 and CDR2: DFQATT, SNEGSKA (reference sequence). The CDR3 loop reads CSARGPYNEQFF. DNA for the CDR3: TGCAGTGCTAGAGGGCCTTACAATGAGCAGTTCTTC.

The rearrangement links TRBV20-1 to TRBJ1-1, with a possible D match to TRBD1 (5 bases). Trimming took off 6 bases at V and 4 bases at J, with 15 bases between the two ends. The length of the CDR3 is 13 residues. CDR1 and CDR2 from the germline V gene are DFQATT and SNEGSKA (reference sequence). CDR3: CSAQGGVGTEAFF. The CDR3 DNA sequence: TGCAGTGCCCAGGGAGGGGTTGGCACTGAAGCTTTCTTT.

The chain employs TRBV6-1 and TRBJ2-3; D may be TRBD1 (5 bases). CDR3 length: 15 amino acids. Trimming pared 6 bases from V and 1 base from J, leaving 14 bases between. Germline V CDR1 and CDR2: MNHNS, SASEGT. The CDR3 protein is CASRPDSWGTDTQYF. DNA for the CDR3: TGTGCCAGCAGACCAGACAGTTGGGGCACAGATACGCAGTATTTT.

This clonotype was detected a few times. This rearrangement joins TRBV25-1 to TRBJ2-1, with 8 bases aligning to TRBD2. Germline trimming cut 6 bases from V and 4 bases from J; bases unmatched to any gene: 5. Germline assignment: CDR1 MGHDK and CDR2 SYGVNS. This CDR3 contains 14 residues. The CDR3, as DNA: TGTGCCAGCAGCTCAGCGGGAGCTTACAATGAGCAGTTCTTC. Translating gives CASSSAGAYNEQFF.

The chain combines TRBV3-1 with TRBJ1-2, with D perhaps matching TRBD1 (6 bases). Per germline, CDR1 LGHDT and CDR2 YNNKEL (reference sequence). Trimming took off 6 bases at V and 8 bases at J, with 10 bases between the two ends. The length of the CDR3 is 11 residues. The CDR3 reads CASSTGLGYTF. CDR3 nucleotide sequence: TGTGCCAGCAGTACAGGGCTCGGCTACACCTTC.

The chain has TRBV7-2 and TRBJ2-7; tentatively, D is TRBD1 or TRBD2 (5 bases each). The CDR3 runs 15 residues. The V gene's germline CDR1 is SGHTA and CDR2 FQGNSA. The V gene lost 5 bases and the J gene lost 5 bases, with 19 bases spanning the gap. The CDR3: CASSPPGPRGDEQYF. DNA for the CDR3: TGTGCCAGCAGCCCCCCGGGACCGAGGGGAGACGAGCAGTACTTC.

This sequence joins TRBV14 and TRBJ2-1, with TRBD2 matching over 9 bases. Germline CDR1 SGHDN, CDR2 FVKESK. The CDR3 consists of 16 residues. V dropped 3 bases and J dropped 6; count of bases not matched to a gene: 9. CDR3 protein: CASSQAIAGVSNEQFF. As DNA, the CDR3 is TGTGCCAGCAGCCAGGCTATAGCGGGAGTGAGCAATGAGCAGTTCTTC.

V is TRBV27 and J is TRBJ1-3; 7 bases align to TRBD1. The trim removed 6 bases at V and 1 base at J, leaving 6 bases unmatched. Germline CDR1 reads MNHEY; CDR2 reads SMNVEV (reference sequence). The CDR3 runs 15 residues. The CDR3 is CASSRKQGSGNTIYF. In nucleotides, the CDR3 is TGTGCCAGCAGCCGGAAACAGGGGTCTGGAAACACCATATATTTT.

This chain uses TRBV12-3 or TRBV12-4 with TRBJ2-5, with D perhaps TRBD1 or TRBD2 (5 bases each). V lost 6 bases to trimming and J lost 11 bases, with 25 bases between them. The CDR3 runs 15 residues. As DNA, the CDR3 is TGTGCCAGCAGGCTAGGGACGAACGGTATCGATGAGCAGTACTTC. Translated: CASRLGTNGIDEQYF.

The rearrangement joins TRBV19 to TRBJ2-7, with 11 bases aligning to TRBD2. With 8 bases clipped from V and 4 bases from J, the junction kept 13 bases outside the gene matches. CDR3 length: 16 amino acids. Per germline, CDR1 LNHDA and CDR2 SQIVND (reference sequence). The CDR3 nucleotides are TGTGCCAGTTCTACCAGGGAGGGACTAGCGGTTTACGAGCAGTACTTC. Translated, it gives CASSTREGLAVYEQYF.

V gene TRBV11-2 combines with J gene TRBJ2-1, with 10 bases that match TRBD2. The CDR3 extends over 17 amino acids. CDR1 and CDR2 (germline): SGHAT, FQNNGV. V lost 0 bases and J lost 7; bases outside the gene matches: 9. Here the CDR3 DNA reads TGTGCCAGCAGCTTAGAGGCTGGGGCTAGCGGGAGTAATGAGCAGTTCTTC. It codes for CASSLEAGASGSNEQFF.

V and J are TRBV20-1 and TRBJ2-3, with 7 bases aligning to TRBD1. The CDR3 length is 12 residues. V was clipped by 8 bases and J by 1 base; unmatched bases: 3. The V gene's germline CDR1 is DFQATT and CDR2 SNEGSKA (reference sequence). The CDR3 loop reads CSWDSGTDTQYF. The CDR3 DNA sequence: TGCAGTTGGGACAGTGGCACAGATACGCAGTATTTT.

The V and J genes are TRBV7-7 and TRBJ2-5, with TRBD2 matching 12 bases. Trimming cost V 2 bases and J 2 bases; bases outside gene matches: 6. From germline, CDR1 is SSHAT and CDR2 FNYEAQ (reference sequence). The CDR3 sequence is 17 residues long. As DNA, the CDR3 is TGTGCCAGCAGCTTAAGTCGGACTAGCGGGGAACAAGAGACCCAGTACTTC. Protein sequence: CASSLSRTSGEQETQYF.

This chain's CDR3 is CASGSTQGYYGYTF. Written as DNA, the CDR3 is TGTGCCAGCGGCTCAACGCAGGGATACTATGGCTACACCTTC. The gene calls are TRBV7-2 and TRBJ1-2, with a weak D call TRBD1 (5 bases). The CDR3 totals 14 residues. V was cut by 8 bases and J by 3 bases, with 16 bases left in between. Per the germline V gene, CDR1 is SGHTA and CDR2 is FQGNSA.

A note on this clonotype: At one end, the junction sequence differs from germline, possibly due to a read error. This chain joins TRBV10-3 and TRBJ2-7; D perhaps matches TRBD2 (5 bases). CDR1 ENHRY and CDR2 SYGVKD come from the germline V gene. This CDR3 has 15 amino acids. In DNA, the CDR3 is TGTGTCATCAGTGAGTCGCCGGGAAACTCCTACGAGCAGTACTTC. Protein sequence: CVISESPGNSYEQYF.

J is TRBJ1-1 and V is TRBV5-1, with 8 bases identical to TRBD1. Germline assignment: CDR1 SGHRS and CDR2 YFSETQ. The CDR3 sequence is 15 residues long. With 0 bases clipped from V and 4 bases from J, the junction kept 5 bases outside the gene matches. The CDR3 nucleotides read TGCGCCAGCAGCTTGGGTGGACAGGGAACCACTGAAGCTTTCTTT. Protein sequence: CASSLGGQGTTEAFF.

J is TRBJ1-5 and V is TRBV27; possible D gene TRBD1, 5 bases. The germline gives CDR1 MNHEY, CDR2 SMNVEV (reference sequence). This CDR3 is 16 amino acids long. V was trimmed by 5 bases and J by 2 bases, leaving 16 bases between them. CDR3 region: CASSPWQGVGNQPQHF. The CDR3 DNA follows: TGTGCCAGCAGTCCATGGCAGGGTGTTGGCAATCAGCCCCAGCATTTT.